In its sample, the clone carrying this T cell receptor beta chain was seen a few times. Its antigen is not known. The sample comes from a study of long-term antiretroviral therapy in people with HIV. Study results and caveats: Relative to control repertoires, HIV repertoires exhibited narrower CDR3 length ranges. Missing from the dataset were any data on ART adherence, viral resistance or therapy changes.

Sequencing relied on immunoSEQ assay v3.0, run at survey level. Data came from immunoSEQ multiplex PCR; TCRdb stores just in-frame clones and leaves some out. This sample has about 21,000 clones, with approximately 90% found just once. CDR1 SGHNT and CDR2 YYREEE come from the germline V gene (reference sequence). Trimming stripped 0 bases from V and 1 base from J, with 5 bases between. The CDR3 covers 14 residues. This receptor was identified in a man aged 55 to 69 with HIV. V usage is TRBV5-4 and J usage is TRBJ1-5; D might be TRBD1 (5 bases). The specimen comprised unsorted PBMCs, sampled 2.3 years after starting antiretroviral therapy. For the CDR3, the DNA is TGTGCCAGCAGCTTGGACAGGAGCAATCAGCCCCAGCATTTT. Translation gives CASSLDRSNQPQHF.